This TCR beta chain emerged from a study of T cells in tuberculosis. Study background: A South African cohort included IGRA-negative adolescents, latently infected IGRA-positive adolescents and adults with active tuberculosis. Samples predate treatment or fall within its first 7 days.

Indicated time point: new active TB diagnosis, blood taken before or within 7 days of starting treatment. Active tuberculosis patients were new diagnoses, HIV-seronegative, South African, and aged 18 years or older. Confirmation came from sputum smear and/or culture positivity for M. tuberculosis. This CDR3 has 13 amino acids. Generated by immunoSEQ multiplex PCR, the TCRdb table keeps only in-frame clones and is missing some. The table shows tens of thousands of clones, with about 95% occurring only once. The V gene is TRBV12-1, the J gene TRBJ1-2. TRBV12-1 is reported as a pseudogene. Here the sequenced sample was PBMCs, taken at tuberculosis diagnosis. The receptor comes from an adult with tuberculosis. The CDR3 spells CASSTGSYYGYTF. CDR3 coding DNA: TGTGCCAGCAGCACCGGGTCCTACTATGGCTACACCTTC.